The clone carrying this T cell receptor beta chain was picked up one time. The data are from a study of blood T cell repertoires in COVID-19. The data were produced by immunoSEQ multiplex PCR, yet TCRdb's version contains in-frame clones alone and is incomplete. The sample consists of about 180,000 clones, 86% of them appearing once. The TCR originated in a woman aged 25 to 39 who had recovered from COVID-19. The specimen sequenced was PBMCs or T cells enriched from blood (not recorded which).

CDR3 bases: TGTGCCATCAGTCCACTAGCGGAGCGGAACACCGGGGAGCTGTTTTTT. This gives the protein CAISPLAERNTGELFF. The chain combines TRBV10-3 with TRBJ2-2; TRBD2 aligns across 8 bases. Trimming cost V 5 bases and J 1 base; bases outside gene matches: 6. Germline-derived CDR1 and CDR2 are ENHRY and SYGVKD. This CDR3 is 16 amino acids long.